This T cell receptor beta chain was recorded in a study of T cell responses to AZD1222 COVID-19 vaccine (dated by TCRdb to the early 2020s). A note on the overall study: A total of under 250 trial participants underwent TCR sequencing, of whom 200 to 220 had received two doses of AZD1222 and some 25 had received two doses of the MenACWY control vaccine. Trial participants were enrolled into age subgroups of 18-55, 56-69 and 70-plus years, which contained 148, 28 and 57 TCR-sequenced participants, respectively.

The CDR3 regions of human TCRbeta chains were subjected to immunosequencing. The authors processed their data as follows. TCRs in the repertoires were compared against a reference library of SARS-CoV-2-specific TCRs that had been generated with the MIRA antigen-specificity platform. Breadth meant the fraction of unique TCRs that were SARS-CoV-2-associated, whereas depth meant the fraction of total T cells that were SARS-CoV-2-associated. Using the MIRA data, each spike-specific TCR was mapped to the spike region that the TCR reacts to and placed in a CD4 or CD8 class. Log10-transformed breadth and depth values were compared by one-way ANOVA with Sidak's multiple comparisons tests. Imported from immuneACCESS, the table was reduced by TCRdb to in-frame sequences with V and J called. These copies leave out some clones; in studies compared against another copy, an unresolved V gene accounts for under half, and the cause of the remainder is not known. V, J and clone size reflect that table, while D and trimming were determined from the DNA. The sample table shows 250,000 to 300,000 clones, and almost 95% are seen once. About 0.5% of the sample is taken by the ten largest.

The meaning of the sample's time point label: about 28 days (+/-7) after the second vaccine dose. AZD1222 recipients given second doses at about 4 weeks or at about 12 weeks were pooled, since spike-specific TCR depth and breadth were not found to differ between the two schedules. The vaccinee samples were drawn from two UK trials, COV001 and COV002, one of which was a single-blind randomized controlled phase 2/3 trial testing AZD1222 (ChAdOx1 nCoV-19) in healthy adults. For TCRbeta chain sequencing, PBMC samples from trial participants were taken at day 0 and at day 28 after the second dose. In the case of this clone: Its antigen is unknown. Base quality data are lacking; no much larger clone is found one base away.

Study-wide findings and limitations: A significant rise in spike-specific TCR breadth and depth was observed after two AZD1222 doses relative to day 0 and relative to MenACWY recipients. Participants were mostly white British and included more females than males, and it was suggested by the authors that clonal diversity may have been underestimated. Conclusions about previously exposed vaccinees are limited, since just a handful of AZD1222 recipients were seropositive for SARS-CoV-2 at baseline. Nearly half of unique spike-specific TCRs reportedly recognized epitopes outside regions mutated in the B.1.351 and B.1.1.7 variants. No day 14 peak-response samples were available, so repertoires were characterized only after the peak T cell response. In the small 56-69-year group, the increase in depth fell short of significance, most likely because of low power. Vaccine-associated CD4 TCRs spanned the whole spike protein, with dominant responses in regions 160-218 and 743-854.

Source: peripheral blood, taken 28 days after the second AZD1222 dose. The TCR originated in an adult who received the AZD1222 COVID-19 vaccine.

Here the CDR3 is given as CASRVPGPGSTEAFF. The DNA sequence reads TGTGCCAGCAGAGTCCCGGGCCCCGGGAGCACTGAAGCTTTCTTT. The chain couples TRBV28 to TRBJ1-1, with the D segment identity uncertain. Via the germline V gene, CDR1 is MDHEN and CDR2 SYDVKM. CDR3 length: 15 amino acids, cysteine to phenylalanine. Here the CDR3 DNA is all that survives: 45 bases in frame from base 1. The trim is 6 bases for V and 4 bases for J, with a gap of 18 bases between the germline ends.